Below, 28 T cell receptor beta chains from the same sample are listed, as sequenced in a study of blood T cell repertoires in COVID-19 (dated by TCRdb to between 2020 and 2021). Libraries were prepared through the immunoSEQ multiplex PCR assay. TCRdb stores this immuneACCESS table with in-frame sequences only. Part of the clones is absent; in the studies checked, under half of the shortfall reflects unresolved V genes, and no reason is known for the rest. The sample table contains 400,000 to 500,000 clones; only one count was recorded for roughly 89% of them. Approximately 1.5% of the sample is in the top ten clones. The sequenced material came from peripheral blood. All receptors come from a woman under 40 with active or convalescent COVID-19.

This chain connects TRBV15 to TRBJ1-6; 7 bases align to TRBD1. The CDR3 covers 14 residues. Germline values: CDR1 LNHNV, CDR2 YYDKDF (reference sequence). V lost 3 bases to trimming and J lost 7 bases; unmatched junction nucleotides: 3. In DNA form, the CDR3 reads TGTGCCACCAGCAGGACAGGGACCAATTCACCCCTCCACTTT. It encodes CATSRTGTNSPLHF.

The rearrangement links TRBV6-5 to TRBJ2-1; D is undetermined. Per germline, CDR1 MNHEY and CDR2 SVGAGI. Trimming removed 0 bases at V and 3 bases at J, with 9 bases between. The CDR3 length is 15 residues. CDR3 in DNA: TGTGCCAGCAGTTACTCGGGCATCAACTACAATGAGCAGTTCTTC. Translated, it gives CASSYSGINYNEQFF.

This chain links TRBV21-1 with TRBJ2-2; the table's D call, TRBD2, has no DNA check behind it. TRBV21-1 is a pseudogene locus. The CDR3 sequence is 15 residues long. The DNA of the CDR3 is TGTGCCAGCAATGAGCGGGAGGGGAGGACCGGGGAGCTGTTTTTT. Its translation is CASNEREGRTGELFF.

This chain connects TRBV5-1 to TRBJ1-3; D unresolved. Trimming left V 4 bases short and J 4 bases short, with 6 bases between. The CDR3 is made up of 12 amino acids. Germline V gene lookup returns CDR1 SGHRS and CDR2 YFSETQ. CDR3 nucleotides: TGCGCCAGCAGCCAAACAGGAAACACCATATATTTT. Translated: CASSQTGNTIYF.

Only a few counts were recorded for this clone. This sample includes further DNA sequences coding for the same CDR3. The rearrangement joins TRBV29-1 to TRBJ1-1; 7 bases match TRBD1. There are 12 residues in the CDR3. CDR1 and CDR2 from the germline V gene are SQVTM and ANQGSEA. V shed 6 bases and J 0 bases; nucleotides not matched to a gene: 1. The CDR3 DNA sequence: TGCAGCGTCGACAGGGTGAACACTGAAGCTTTCTTT. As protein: CSVDRVNTEAFF.

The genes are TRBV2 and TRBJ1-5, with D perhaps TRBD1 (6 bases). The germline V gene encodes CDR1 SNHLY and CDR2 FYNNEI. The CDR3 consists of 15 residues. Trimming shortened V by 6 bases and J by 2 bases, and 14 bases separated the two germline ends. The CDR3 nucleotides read TGTGCCAGCAGCGACCAGGGGACCGGCAATCAGCCCCAGCATTTT. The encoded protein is CASSDQGTGNQPQHF.

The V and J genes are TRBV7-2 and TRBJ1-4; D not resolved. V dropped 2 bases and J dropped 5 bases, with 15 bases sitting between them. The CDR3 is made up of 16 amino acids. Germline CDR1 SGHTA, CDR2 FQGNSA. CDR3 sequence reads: CASSLHRTPKNEKLFF. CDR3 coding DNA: TGTGCCAGCAGCTTACACCGTACACCGAAGAATGAAAAACTGTTTTTT. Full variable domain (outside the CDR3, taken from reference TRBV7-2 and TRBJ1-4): GAGVSQSPSNKVTEKGKDVELRCDPISGHTALYWYRQSLGQGLEFLIYFQGNSAPDKSGLPSDRFSAERTGGSVSTLTIQRTQQEDSAVYLCASSLHRTPKNEKLFFGSGTQLSVL.

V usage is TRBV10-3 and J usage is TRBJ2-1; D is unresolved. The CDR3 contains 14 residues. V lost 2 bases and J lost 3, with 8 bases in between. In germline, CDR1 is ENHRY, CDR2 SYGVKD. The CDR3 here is CAISEAGNYNEQFF. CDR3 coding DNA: TGTGCCATCAGTGAGGCTGGCAACTACAATGAGCAGTTCTTC.

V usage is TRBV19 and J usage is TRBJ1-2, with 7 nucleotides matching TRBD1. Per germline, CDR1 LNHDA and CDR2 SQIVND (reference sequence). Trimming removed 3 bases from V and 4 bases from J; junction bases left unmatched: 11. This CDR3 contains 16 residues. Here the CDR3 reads CASSIPRRDSSYGYTF. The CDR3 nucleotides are TGTGCCAGTAGTATCCCGCGCCGGGACAGCAGCTATGGCTACACCTTC.

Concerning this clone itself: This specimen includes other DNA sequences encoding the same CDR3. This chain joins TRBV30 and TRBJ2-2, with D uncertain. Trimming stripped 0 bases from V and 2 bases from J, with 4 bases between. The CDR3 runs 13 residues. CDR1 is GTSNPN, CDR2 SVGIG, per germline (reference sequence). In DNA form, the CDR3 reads TGTGCCTGGAGTGTACTTAACACCGGGGAGCTGTTTTTT. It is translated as CAWSVLNTGELFF.

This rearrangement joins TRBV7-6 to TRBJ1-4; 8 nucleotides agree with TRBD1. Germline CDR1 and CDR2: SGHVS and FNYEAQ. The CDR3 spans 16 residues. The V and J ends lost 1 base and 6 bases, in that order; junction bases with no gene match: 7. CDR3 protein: CASSLGTGSSDEKLFF. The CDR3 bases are TGTGCCAGCAGCTTAGGGACAGGGAGTTCGGATGAAAAACTGTTTTTT. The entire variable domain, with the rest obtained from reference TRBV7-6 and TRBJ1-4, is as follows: GAGVSQSPRYKVTKRGQDVALRCDPISGHVSLYWYRQALGQGPEFLTYFNYEAQQDKSGLPNDRFSAERPEGSISTLTIQRTEQRDSAMYRCASSLGTGSSDEKLFFGSGTQLSVL.

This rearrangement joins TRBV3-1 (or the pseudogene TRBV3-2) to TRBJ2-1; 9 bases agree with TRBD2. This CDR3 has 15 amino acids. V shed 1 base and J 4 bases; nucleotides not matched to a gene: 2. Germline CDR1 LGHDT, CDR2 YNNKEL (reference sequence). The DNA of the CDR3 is TGTGCCAGCAGCCAAGGACTAGCGGAGTACAATGAGCAGTTCTTC. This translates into CASSQGLAEYNEQFF.

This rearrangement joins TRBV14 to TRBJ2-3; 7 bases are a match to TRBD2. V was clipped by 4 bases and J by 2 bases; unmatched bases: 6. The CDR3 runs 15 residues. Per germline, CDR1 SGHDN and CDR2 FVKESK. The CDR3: CASSLKRGPTDTQYF. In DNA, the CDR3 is TGTGCCAGCAGCCTTAAGCGGGGACCCACAGATACGCAGTATTTT.

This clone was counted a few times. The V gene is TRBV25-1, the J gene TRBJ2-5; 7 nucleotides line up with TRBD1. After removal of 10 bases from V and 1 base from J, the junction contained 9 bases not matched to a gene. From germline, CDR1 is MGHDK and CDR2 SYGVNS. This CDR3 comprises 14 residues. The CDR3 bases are TGTGCCATCTCCCCCGACAGGGTCCAAGAGACCCAGTACTTC. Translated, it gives CAISPDRVQETQYF.

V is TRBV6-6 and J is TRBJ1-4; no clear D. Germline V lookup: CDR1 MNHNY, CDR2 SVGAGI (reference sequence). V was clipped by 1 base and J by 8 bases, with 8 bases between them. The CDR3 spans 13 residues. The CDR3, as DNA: TGTGCCAGCAGTTACTTCGGGGAGGAAAAACTGTTTTTT. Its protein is CASSYFGEEKLFF.

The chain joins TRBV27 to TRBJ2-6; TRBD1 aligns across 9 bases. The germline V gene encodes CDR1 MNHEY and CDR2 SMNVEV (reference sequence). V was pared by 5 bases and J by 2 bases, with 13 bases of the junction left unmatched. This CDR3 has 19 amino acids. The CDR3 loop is CASSPFPGQGNTGANVLTF. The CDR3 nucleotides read TGTGCCAGCAGTCCCTTTCCGGGACAGGGTAATACTGGGGCCAACGTCCTGACTTTC.

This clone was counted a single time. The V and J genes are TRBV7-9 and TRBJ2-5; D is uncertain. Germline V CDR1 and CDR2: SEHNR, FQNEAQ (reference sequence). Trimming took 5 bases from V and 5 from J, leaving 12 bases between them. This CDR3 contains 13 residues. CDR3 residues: CASSPTIGETQYF. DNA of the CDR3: TGTGCCAGCAGCCCCACTATCGGGGAGACCCAGTACTTC.

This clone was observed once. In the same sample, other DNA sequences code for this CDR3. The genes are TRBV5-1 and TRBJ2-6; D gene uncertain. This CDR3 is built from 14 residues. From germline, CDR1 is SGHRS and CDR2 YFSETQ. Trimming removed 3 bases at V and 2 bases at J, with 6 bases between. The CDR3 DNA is TGCGCCAGCAGCTCAGGTGCTGGGGCCAACGTCCTGACTTTC. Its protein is CASSSGAGANVLTF.

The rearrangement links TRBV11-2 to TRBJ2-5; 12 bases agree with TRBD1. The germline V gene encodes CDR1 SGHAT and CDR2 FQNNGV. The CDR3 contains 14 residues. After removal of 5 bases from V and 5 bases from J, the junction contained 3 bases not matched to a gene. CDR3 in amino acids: CASSEGQGAETQYF. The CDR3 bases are TGTGCCAGCAGCGAGGGACAGGGGGCCGAGACCCAGTACTTC.

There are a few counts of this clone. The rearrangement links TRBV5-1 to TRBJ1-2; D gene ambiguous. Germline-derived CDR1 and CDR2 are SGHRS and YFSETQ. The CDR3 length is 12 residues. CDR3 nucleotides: TGCGCTGCAGATACATTAAATAAGGGCTACACCTTC. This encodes CAADTLNKGYTF.

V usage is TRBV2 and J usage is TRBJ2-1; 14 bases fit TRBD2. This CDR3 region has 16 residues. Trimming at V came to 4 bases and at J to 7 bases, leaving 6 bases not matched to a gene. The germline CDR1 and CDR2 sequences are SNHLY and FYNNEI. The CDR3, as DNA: TGTGCCAGCAGTGGACTAGCGGGAGGGGGAACAAATGAGCAGTTCTTC. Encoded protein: CASSGLAGGGTNEQFF.

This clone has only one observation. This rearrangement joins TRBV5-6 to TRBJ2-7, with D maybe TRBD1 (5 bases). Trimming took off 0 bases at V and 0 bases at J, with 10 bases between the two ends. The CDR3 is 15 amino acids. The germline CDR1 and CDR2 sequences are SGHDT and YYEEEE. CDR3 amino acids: CASSLVDRSSYEQYF. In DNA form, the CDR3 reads TGTGCCAGCAGCTTGGTAGACAGAAGCTCCTACGAGCAGTACTTC.

For the CDR3, the DNA is TGTGCCAGCAGTCCCGGGACAGGATACTACACCTTC. Protein sequence: CASSPGTGYYTF. The chain joins TRBV12-3 or TRBV12-4 to TRBJ1-2; 8 bases fit TRBD1. The CDR3 spans 12 residues. V was clipped by 5 bases and J by 10 bases; unmatched bases: 6.

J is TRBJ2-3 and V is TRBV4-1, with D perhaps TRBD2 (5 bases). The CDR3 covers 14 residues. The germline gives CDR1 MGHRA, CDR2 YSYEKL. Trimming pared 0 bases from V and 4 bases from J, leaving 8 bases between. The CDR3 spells CASSQERVADTQYF. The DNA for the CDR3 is TGCGCCAGCAGCCAAGAGAGGGTCGCAGATACGCAGTATTTT.

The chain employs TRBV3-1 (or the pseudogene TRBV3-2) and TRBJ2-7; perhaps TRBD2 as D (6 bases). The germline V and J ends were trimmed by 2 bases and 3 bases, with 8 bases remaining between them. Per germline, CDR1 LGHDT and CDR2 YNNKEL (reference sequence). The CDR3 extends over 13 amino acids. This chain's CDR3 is CASSQREHYEQYF. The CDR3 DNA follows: TGTGCCAGCAGCCAACGGGAGCACTACGAGCAGTACTTC.

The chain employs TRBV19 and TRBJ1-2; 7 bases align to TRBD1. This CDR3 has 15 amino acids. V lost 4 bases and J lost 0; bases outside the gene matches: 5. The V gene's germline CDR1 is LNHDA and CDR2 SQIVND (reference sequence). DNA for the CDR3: TGTGCCAGTAGTAGTGGGGGACAGTCTAACTATGGCTACACCTTC. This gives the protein CASSSGGQSNYGYTF.

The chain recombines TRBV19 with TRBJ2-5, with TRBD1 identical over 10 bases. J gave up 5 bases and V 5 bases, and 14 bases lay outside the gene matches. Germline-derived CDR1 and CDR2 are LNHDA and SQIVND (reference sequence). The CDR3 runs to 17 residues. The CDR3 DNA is TGTGCCAGTAGTCCAGAACCGGGACAGGGGAGGTGGGAGACCCAGTACTTC. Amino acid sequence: CASSPEPGQGRWETQYF.

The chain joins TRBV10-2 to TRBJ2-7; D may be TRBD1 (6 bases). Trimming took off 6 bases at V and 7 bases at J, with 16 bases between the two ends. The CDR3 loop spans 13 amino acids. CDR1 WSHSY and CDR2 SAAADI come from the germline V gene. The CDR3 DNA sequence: TGCGCCAGCAGGGACCCGGGACAAAGGGAGCAGTACTTC. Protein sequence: CASRDPGQREQYF.